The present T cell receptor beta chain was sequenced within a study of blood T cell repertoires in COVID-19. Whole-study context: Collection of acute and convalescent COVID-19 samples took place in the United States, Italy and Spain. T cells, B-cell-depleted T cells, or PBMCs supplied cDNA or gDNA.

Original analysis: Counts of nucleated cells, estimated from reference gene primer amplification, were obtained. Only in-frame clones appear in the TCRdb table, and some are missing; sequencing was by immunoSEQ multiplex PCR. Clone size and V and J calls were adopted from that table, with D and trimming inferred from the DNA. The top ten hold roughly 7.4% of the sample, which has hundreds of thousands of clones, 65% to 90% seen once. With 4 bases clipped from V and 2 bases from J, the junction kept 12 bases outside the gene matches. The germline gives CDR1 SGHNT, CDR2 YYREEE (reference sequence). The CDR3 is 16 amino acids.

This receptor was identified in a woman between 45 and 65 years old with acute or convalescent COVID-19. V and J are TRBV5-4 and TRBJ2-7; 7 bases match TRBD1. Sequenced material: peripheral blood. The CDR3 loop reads CASSVSGGNRAYEQYF. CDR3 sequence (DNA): TGTGCCAGCAGCGTCTCAGGGGGAAATCGGGCCTACGAGCAGTACTTC.